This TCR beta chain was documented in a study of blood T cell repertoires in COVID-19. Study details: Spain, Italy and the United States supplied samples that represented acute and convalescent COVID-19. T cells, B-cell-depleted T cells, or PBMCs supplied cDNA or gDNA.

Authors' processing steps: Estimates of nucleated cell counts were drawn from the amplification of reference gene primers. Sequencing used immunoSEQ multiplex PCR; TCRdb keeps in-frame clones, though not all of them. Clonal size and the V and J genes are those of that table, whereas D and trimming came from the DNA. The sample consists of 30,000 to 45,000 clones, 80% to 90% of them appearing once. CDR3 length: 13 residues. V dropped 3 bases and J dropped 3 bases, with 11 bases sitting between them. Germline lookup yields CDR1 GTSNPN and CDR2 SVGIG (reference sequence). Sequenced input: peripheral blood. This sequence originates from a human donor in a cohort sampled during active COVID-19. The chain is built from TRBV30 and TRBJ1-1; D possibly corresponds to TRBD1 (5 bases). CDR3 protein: CAWRDTGYTEAFF. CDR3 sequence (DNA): TGTGCCTGGAGGGATACAGGATACACTGAAGCTTTCTTT.